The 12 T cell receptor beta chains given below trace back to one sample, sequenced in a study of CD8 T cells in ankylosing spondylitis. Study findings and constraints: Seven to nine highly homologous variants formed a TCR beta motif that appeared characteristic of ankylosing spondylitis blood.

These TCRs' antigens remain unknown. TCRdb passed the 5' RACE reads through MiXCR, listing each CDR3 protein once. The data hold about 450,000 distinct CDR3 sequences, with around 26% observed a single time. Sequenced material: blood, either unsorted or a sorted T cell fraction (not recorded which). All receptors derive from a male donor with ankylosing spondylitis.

DNA of the CDR3: TGCAGCGCCCACGGGACATCGGTGGGAGATACGCAGTATTTT. Its translation is CSAHGTSVGDTQYF. V is TRBV29-1 and J is TRBJ2-3; a possible D gene is TRBD1 (6 bases). Germline CDR1 is SQVTM and CDR2 is ANQGSEA. V was cut by 7 bases and J by 5 bases, with 19 bases left in between. The CDR3 spans 14 residues.

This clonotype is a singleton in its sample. The CDR3 bases are TGTGCCAGCAGCCAAGGTAGGATTTCGAACACTGAAGCTTTCTTT. Translated: CASSQGRISNTEAFF. This rearrangement joins TRBV3-1 to TRBJ1-1, with no clear D. The germline V and J ends were trimmed by 1 base and 1 base, with 10 bases remaining between them. Germline-derived CDR1 and CDR2 are LGHDT and YNNKEL (reference sequence). The CDR3 consists of 15 residues.

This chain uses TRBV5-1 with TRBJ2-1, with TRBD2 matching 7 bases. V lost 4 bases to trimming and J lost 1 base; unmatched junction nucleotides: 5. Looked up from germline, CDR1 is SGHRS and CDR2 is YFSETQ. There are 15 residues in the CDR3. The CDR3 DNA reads TGCGCCAGCAGCAACCCTAGCGGATCCTACAATGAGCAGTTCTTC. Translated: CASSNPSGSYNEQFF.

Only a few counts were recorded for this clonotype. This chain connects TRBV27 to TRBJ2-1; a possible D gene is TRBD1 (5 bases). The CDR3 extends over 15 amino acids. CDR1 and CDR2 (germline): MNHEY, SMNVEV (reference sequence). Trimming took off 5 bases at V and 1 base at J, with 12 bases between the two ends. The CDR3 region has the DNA TGTGCCAGCAGTCGACAGTCGACGTCCTACAATGAGCAGTTCTTC. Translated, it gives CASSRQSTSYNEQFF.

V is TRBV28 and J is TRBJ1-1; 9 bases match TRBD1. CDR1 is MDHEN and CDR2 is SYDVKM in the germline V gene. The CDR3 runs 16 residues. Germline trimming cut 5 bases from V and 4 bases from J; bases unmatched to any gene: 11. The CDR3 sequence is CASSPWTGEGITEAFF. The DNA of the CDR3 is TGTGCCAGCAGTCCGTGGACAGGGGAGGGTATCACTGAAGCTTTCTTT.

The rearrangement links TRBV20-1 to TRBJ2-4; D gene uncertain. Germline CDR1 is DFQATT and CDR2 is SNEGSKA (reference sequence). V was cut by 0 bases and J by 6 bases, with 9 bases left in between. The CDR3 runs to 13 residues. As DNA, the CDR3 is TGCAGTGCTAGAGATTCAAGGGCAAACATTCAGTACTTC. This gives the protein CSARDSRANIQYF.

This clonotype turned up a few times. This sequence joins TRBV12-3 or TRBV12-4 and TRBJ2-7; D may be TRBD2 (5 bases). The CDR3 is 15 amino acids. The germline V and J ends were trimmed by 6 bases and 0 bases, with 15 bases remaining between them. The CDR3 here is CASSHPPGSSYEQYF. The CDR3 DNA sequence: TGTGCCAGCAGCCACCCCCCGGGGAGCTCCTACGAGCAGTACTTC.

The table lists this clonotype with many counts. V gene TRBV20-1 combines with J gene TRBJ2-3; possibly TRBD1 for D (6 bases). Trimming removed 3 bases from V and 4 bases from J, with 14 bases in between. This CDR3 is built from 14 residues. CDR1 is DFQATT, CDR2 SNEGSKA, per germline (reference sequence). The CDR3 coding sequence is TGCAGTGCTAGGAGCAGGGGTGGAGCAGATACGCAGTATTTT. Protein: CSARSRGGADTQYF.

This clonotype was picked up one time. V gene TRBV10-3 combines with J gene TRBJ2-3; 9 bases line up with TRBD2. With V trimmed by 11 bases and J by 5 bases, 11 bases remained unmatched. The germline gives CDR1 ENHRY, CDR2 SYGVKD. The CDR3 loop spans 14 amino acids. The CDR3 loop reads CAFAREGGIDTQYF. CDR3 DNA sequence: TGTGCCTTCGCGCGGGAGGGCGGCATAGATACGCAGTATTTT.

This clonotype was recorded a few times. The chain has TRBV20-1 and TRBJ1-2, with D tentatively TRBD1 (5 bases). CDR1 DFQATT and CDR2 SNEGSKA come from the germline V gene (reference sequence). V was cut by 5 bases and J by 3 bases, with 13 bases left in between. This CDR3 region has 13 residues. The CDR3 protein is CSAGELGDYGYTF. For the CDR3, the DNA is TGCAGTGCTGGGGAATTGGGGGACTATGGCTACACCTTC.

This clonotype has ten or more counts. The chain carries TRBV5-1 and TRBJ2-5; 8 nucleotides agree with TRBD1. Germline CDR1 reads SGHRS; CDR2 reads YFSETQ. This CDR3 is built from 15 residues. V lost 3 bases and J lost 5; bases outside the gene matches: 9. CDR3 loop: CASSSSDRGGETQYF. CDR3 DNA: TGCGCCAGCAGCTCATCAGACAGGGGCGGCGAGACCCAGTACTTC.

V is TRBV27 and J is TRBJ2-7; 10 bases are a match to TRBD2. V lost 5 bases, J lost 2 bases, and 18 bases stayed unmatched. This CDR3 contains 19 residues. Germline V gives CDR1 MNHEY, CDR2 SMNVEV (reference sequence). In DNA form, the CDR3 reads TGTGCCAGCAGTCCCCCCGGACTAGCGGATGTAATGGGAACCTACGAGCAGTACGTC. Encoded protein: CASSPPGLADVMGTYEQYV.